This is a list of T cell receptor beta chains from one sample in a study of T cells after yellow fever vaccination. MiXCR, run by TCRdb on the 5' RACE reads, gives a single entry per CDR3 protein. The sample has some 600,000 distinct CDR3 sequences, about 12% seen once. The starting material was PBMCs, obtained on the day of the yellow fever booster vaccination. The receptors come from a man between 25 and 39 years old who received the YFV17D yellow fever vaccine. Both conserved end residues are part of each CDR3. The D gene is left open where the match is weak. The listing skips clone size in some rows; elsewhere it reads once, few, many or a size class.

.	TRBV7-9	few	TRBJ2-1	TGTGCCAGCAGCGCCCGGGACTTGCAGCAGTTCTTC	CASSARDLQQFF
TRBD1	TRBV7-2	.	TRBJ2-3	TGTGCCAGCAGCCTTTTGGGACAGGGGGCAGATACGCAGTATTTT	CASSLLGQGADTQYF
TRBD2	TRBV4-3	.	TRBJ2-1	TGCGCCAGCAGCCAAGATCTCAGCGGGAGGGAGTACAATGAGCAGTTCTTC	CASSQDLSGREYNEQFF
.	TRBV3-1	.	TRBJ2-7	TGTGCCAGCAGCCAGGGCGCTTTAGAGGTTGGCGAGCAGTACTTC	CASSQGALEVGEQYF
TRBD1	TRBV20-1	many	TRBJ2-1	TGCAGTGCCAAACCGGGACAGATTTCCAATGAGCAGTTCTTC	CSAKPGQISNEQFF
.	TRBV6-5	few	TRBJ2-7	TGTGCCAGCAGTTACTCGTTCACAGGTGTCGAGCAGTACTTC	CASSYSFTGVEQYF
.	TRBV15	.	TRBJ2-1	TGTGCCACCAGCAGAGATAAGCTAGTCAATGAGCAGTTCTTC	CATSRDKLVNEQFF
.	TRBV7-9	.	TRBJ1-1	TGTGCCAGCAGCTTAGGGTTGAGAGGAGTCCGCCTTGAAGCTTTCTTT	CASSLGLRGVRLEAFF
TRBD2	TRBV3-1	.	TRBJ2-7	TGTGCCAGCAGCCATCTCCCGGCCAGCGGGAGGGCCTACGAGCAGTACTTC	CASSHLPASGRAYEQYF
.	TRBV9	few	TRBJ2-1	TGTGCCAGCAGCGTAGGGGGGGCTGAGCAGTTCTTC	CASSVGGAEQFF
.	TRBV4-3	.	TRBJ2-1	TGCGCCAGCAGCCGAGACTCCGCGGAGCAGTTCTTC	CASSRDSAEQFF
TRBD2	TRBV9	few	TRBJ2-2	TGTGCCAGCAGCGTTGTAGCGGGCACCGGGGAGCTGTTTTTT	CASSVVAGTGELFF
.	TRBV2	.	TRBJ2-2	TGTGCCAGCAGGCCCTCGAGCGCCGGGGAGCTGTTTTTT	CASRPSSAGELFF
.	TRBV4-3	.	TRBJ2-3	TGCGCCAGCAGCCAAGTCGGGGCTGGGGCAGATACGCAGTATTTT	CASSQVGAGADTQYF
.	TRBV5-1	.	TRBJ1-1	TGCGCCAGCAGCTTGGCCAGAGGGGCGGGAACTGAAGCTTTCTTT	CASSLARGAGTEAFF
TRBD1	TRBV28	.	TRBJ2-5	TGTGCCAGCAGCGATTCCGGGACAGGGGGCAGAGAGACCCAGTACTTC	CASSDSGTGGRETQYF
TRBD2	TRBV20-1	.	TRBJ2-7	TGCAGTGCTATCGGACTAGCGGCCACCGAGCAGTACTTC	CSAIGLAATEQYF
.	TRBV6-5	many	TRBJ2-1	TGTGCCAGCAGTTACGAGCGCGGGACAAGAGAGCAGTTCTTC	CASSYERGTREQFF
TRBD2	TRBV7-2	few	TRBJ2-3	TGTGCCAGCAGCTTAGGGGGCGGGGGGGCCACAGATACGCAGTATTTT	CASSLGGGGATDTQYF
.	TRBV20-1	few	TRBJ2-1	TGCAGTGCTAGAGATGGGAAGGGGGGACCTAATGAGCAGTTCTTC	CSARDGKGGPNEQFF
.	TRBV7-2	many	TRBJ2-7	TGTGCCAGCAGCTTGGGGGAGTCCTACGAGCAGTACTTC	CASSLGESYEQYF
.	TRBV24-1	.	TRBJ2-7	TGTGCCAAGCGCCCCGGGAAACACTACGAGCAGTACTTC	CAKRPGKHYEQYF
.	TRBV30	few	TRBJ1-5	TGTGCCTGGAGTGTACGGGCAGGGGACCAGCCCCAGCATTTT	CAWSVRAGDQPQHF
.	TRBV10-3	few	TRBJ1-5	TGTGCCATCAGTGAATCAGATAATCAGCCCCAGCATTTT	CAISESDNQPQHF
.	TRBV7-2	few	TRBJ2-2	TGTGCCAGCAGCTCTCCGACAGCTAACACCGGGGAGCTGTTTTTT	CASSSPTANTGELFF
.	TRBV28	.	TRBJ2-3	TGTGCCAGCAGTTCCCAAGACGAACCGCAGTATTTT	CASSSQDEPQYF
.	TRBV6-5	.	TRBJ2-2	TGTGCCAGCAGTTACACCGGGACATACACCGGGGAGCTGTTTTTT	CASSYTGTYTGELFF
TRBD2	TRBV28	many	TRBJ2-3	TGTGCCAGCAGTTTTAGGACTAGATCTGATACGCAGTATTTT	CASSFRTRSDTQYF
.	TRBV6-2/TRBV6-3	.	TRBJ2-7	TGTGCCAGCAGTTCCCGGGTCCCCGCCGTTTCCTACGAGCAGTACTTC	CASSSRVPAVSYEQYF
TRBD1	TRBV11-2	few	TRBJ2-7	TGTGCCAGCAGCTTACGGCCAGGGACAGGGGTTTTGGAGCAGTACTTC	CASSLRPGTGVLEQYF
.	TRBV27	.	TRBJ1-2	TGTGCCAGCAGTCCCCAGTGGGGGTCAGACGGCTACACCTTC	CASSPQWGSDGYTF
TRBD1	TRBV5-1	.	TRBJ1-6	TGCGCCAGCAGCTCGGACAGGGCTTCACCCCTCCACTTT	CASSSDRASPLHF
.	TRBV5-1	many	TRBJ2-5	TGCGCCAGCAGCTTGGTCGGTGGCTACCAAGAGACCCAGTACTTC	CASSLVGGYQETQYF
.	TRBV4-3	.	TRBJ2-1	TGCGCCAGCAGTTGGGACATCAACTCCTACAATGAGCAGTTCTTC	CASSWDINSYNEQFF
TRBD1	TRBV5-6	.	TRBJ1-1	TGTGCCAGCAGCTTTGACAGGGTAGACACTGAAGCTTTCTTT	CASSFDRVDTEAFF
.	TRBV7-9	.	TRBJ1-4	TGTGCCAGCAGCTTAAGTTTCGGACTTGAAAAACTGTTTTTT	CASSLSFGLEKLFF
TRBD2	TRBV28	.	TRBJ2-7	TGTGCCAGCAGACCGACGCGGGAGGGCGAGCAGTACTTC	CASRPTREGEQYF
TRBD2	TRBV7-2	.	TRBJ2-7	TGTGCCAGCAGCAACAGCGGGAGCCCCTCCTACGAGCAGTACTTC	CASSNSGSPSYEQYF
.	TRBV7-8	.	TRBJ2-7	TGTGCCAGCAGCCGGGGACGAGGCTACGAGCAGTACTTC	CASSRGRGYEQYF
.	TRBV12-1	few	TRBJ2-3	TGTGCCAGCAGCTTTCGACCCAGGGCCGGAGGTACGCAGTATTTT	CASSFRPRAGGTQYF
TRBD1	TRBV20-1	.	TRBJ2-7	TGCAGTGCTAGAGATCAGGGGGGACAGGGTTTTTCCGAGCAGTACTTC	CSARDQGGQGFSEQYF
.	TRBV30	.	TRBJ2-3	TGTGCCTGGAGTGTGAGTGCTAGCACAGATACGCAGTATTTT	CAWSVSASTDTQYF
.	TRBV29-1	few	TRBJ2-1	TGCAGCGGCGGACAAGAGTACAATGAGCAGTTCTTC	CSGGQEYNEQFF
.	TRBV7-3	few	TRBJ2-5	TGTGCCAGCAGCTTCCTCGGGACCTACCAAGAGACCCAGTACTTC	CASSFLGTYQETQYF
.	TRBV5-6	.	TRBJ2-1	TGTGCCAGCAGCTTGTCGATGGGGTCGGATGAGCAGTTCTTC	CASSLSMGSDEQFF
.	TRBV7-8	few	TRBJ2-7	TGTGCCAGCAGCATAACCGGGTCTCCTTCCTACGAGCAGTACTTC	CASSITGSPSYEQYF
.	TRBV5-5	.	TRBJ2-2	TGTGCCAGCAGCTTTACCCCAGCGCAGAACACCGGGGAGCTGTTTTTT	CASSFTPAQNTGELFF
.	TRBV7-2	few	TRBJ1-4	TGTGCCAGCAGCCTTAGCCCAGATGGGGAAAAACTGTTTTTT	CASSLSPDGEKLFF
.	TRBV6-1	few	TRBJ2-1	TGTGCCAGCACTCGAAACCCAGGGTTTATCGATGAGCAGTTCTTC	CASTRNPGFIDEQFF
.	TRBV2	many	TRBJ1-6	TGTGCCGTGCGAGCGGTGTATAATTCACCCCTCCACTTT	CAVRAVYNSPLHF
TRBD2	TRBV5-4	.	TRBJ2-1	TGTGCCAGCAGCCCTTGGACTAGCAATCCTCGCGGTGAGCAGTTCTTC	CASSPWTSNPRGEQFF
TRBD1	TRBV5-4	few	TRBJ2-7	TGTGCCAGCAGCCTACAGGGGGCGGTGGACGAGCAGTACTTC	CASSLQGAVDEQYF
TRBD1	TRBV19	.	TRBJ1-6	TGTGCCAGCGGGACAGCTGGATCACCCCTCCACTTT	CASGTAGSPLHF